These 19 T cell receptor beta chains came from one sample sequenced in a study of blood T cells in healthy people across ages. The use of a sample-barcoded 5' primer and a J-beta primer mix characterized a second PCR of about 7 to 12 cycles. TCRdb reanalysed the 5' RACE reads using MiXCR and keeps one entry per CDR3 protein. The data hold 980,000 or so distinct CDR3 sequences, with around 48% observed a single time. Material for sequencing was blood. The receptors originated from a man between 25 and 39 years old in good health.

J is TRBJ2-2 and V is TRBV24-1; D ambiguous. The germline CDR1 and CDR2 sequences are KGHDR and SFDVKD. Trimming removed 6 bases from V and 0 bases from J, with 10 bases in between. CDR3 length equals 15 residues. CDR3 region: CATSRKRANTGELFF. DNA of the CDR3: TGTGCCACCAGTAGGAAGAGAGCGAACACCGGGGAGCTGTTTTTT.

Only one count was recorded for this clonotype. The V and J genes are TRBV5-1 and TRBJ1-2; D call uncertain. Germline lookup yields CDR1 SGHRS and CDR2 YFSETQ. The CDR3 sequence is 16 residues long. V was clipped by 0 bases and J by 2 bases, with 14 bases between them. For the CDR3, the DNA is TGCGCCAGCAGCTTGGGCTTTGGTACAGAGAACTATGGCTACACCTTC. This translates into CASSLGFGTENYGYTF.

The rearrangement links TRBV28 to TRBJ1-5; D ambiguous. Trimming took off 5 bases at V and 0 bases at J, with 11 bases between the two ends. Germline CDR1 is MDHEN and CDR2 is SYDVKM. This CDR3 has 15 amino acids. CDR3 DNA: TGTGCCAGCAGTCCCCAGTTGCATAGCAATCAGCCCCAGCATTTT. Protein: CASSPQLHSNQPQHF.

This clonotype was detected a few times. The chain recombines TRBV6-5 with TRBJ1-6; D is ambiguous. The germline CDR1 and CDR2 sequences are MNHEY and SVGAGI. The V gene lost 2 bases and the J gene lost 0 bases, with 11 bases spanning the gap. This CDR3 contains 17 residues. In DNA, the CDR3 is TGTGCCAGCAGTTACCAGTCTCTGAGCTCCTATAATTCACCCCTCCACTTT. Translation: CASSYQSLSSYNSPLHF.

This chain links TRBV5-1 with TRBJ2-2; D gene uncertain. V lost 1 base and J lost 2, with 21 bases in between. The CDR3 sequence is 19 residues long. CDR1 and CDR2 from the germline V gene are SGHRS and YFSETQ. CDR3 amino acids: CASSLFLRVAGSNTGELFF. The CDR3 DNA sequence: TGCGCCAGCAGCTTGTTTCTCCGGGTCGCCGGGTCCAACACCGGGGAGCTGTTTTTT.

This clonotype showed up just a few times. Here the CDR3 reads CASSRGTFSYEQYF. Written as DNA, the CDR3 is TGTGCCAGCAGTCGGGGGACCTTCTCCTACGAGCAGTACTTC. This sequence joins TRBV7-9 and TRBJ2-7, with a possible D match to TRBD2 (6 bases). The CDR3 length is 14 residues. Per the germline V gene, CDR1 is SEHNR and CDR2 is FQNEAQ (reference sequence). The V and J ends lost 6 bases and 0 bases respectively, with 12 bases between them. Full variable domain (remainder filled in from reference TRBV7-9 and TRBJ2-7): DTGVSQNPRHKITKRGQNVTFRCDPISEHNRLYWYRQTLGQGPEFLTYFQNEAQLEKSRLLSDRFSAERPKGSFSTLEIQRTEQGDSAMYLCASSRGTFSYEQYFGPGTRLTVT.

This clonotype was detected only a few times. The chain links TRBV7-2 to TRBJ2-3; 8 bases are a match to TRBD1. Germline V gene data show CDR1 as SGHTA and CDR2 as FQGNSA. V shed 4 bases, J shed 4 bases, and the junction held 7 bases outside the gene matches. The CDR3 is made up of 15 amino acids. CDR3 nucleotides: TGTGCCAGCAGCTATCGGACAGGGTTCGCAGATACGCAGTATTTT. Amino acids: CASSYRTGFADTQYF.

This clonotype was observed a handful of times. The V call is TRBV9, the J call TRBJ2-7, with D perhaps assigned TRBD1 or TRBD2 (5 bases each). This CDR3 comprises 13 residues. V dropped 0 bases and J dropped 5 bases, with 9 bases sitting between them. Germline assignment: CDR1 SGDLS and CDR2 YYNGEE. As DNA, the CDR3 is TGTGCCAGCAGCGTAGGGGGGACCAACGAGCAGTACTTC. It translates to CASSVGGTNEQYF.

V usage is TRBV7-9 and J usage is TRBJ2-7, with D possibly TRBD2 on 6 matching bases. The CDR3 length is 14 residues. Germline CDR1 is SEHNR and CDR2 is FQNEAQ (reference sequence). The germline V and J ends were trimmed by 4 bases and 2 bases, with 12 bases remaining between them. CDR3 in amino acids: CASSSGLGTYEQYF. The CDR3 DNA reads as TGTGCCAGCAGCTCGGGACTGGGGACCTACGAGCAGTACTTC.

This clonotype was seen many times. The rearrangement links TRBV6-4 to TRBJ2-1; TRBD2 aligns across 10 bases. This CDR3 is 15 amino acids long. V was clipped by 2 bases and J by 8 bases; unmatched bases: 6. The germline V gene encodes CDR1 MRHNA and CDR2 SNTAGT. CDR3 region: CASSDVAGGLDEQFF. The CDR3 coding sequence is TGTGCCAGCAGTGACGTAGCGGGGGGCCTGGATGAGCAGTTCTTC.

This chain links TRBV20-1 with TRBJ2-7, with D maybe TRBD2 (5 bases). The CDR3 sequence is 15 residues long. The germline V gene encodes CDR1 DFQATT and CDR2 SNEGSKA (reference sequence). V was cut by 3 bases and J by 0 bases, with 15 bases left in between. CDR3 nucleotide sequence: TGCAGTGCTAGGAGAGAGGGTAGGAGCTCCTACGAGCAGTACTTC. Translation: CSARREGRSSYEQYF.

The V gene is TRBV27, the J gene TRBJ2-2; D gene ambiguous. Trimming cost V 1 base and J 0 bases, with 9 bases left between them. The CDR3 length is 16 residues. Germline CDR1 MNHEY, CDR2 SMNVEV (reference sequence). The CDR3 is CASSLFWGANTGELFF. DNA for the CDR3: TGTGCCAGCAGTTTATTCTGGGGTGCGAACACCGGGGAGCTGTTTTTT.

The J gene is TRBJ2-3, the V gene TRBV4-3, with TRBD2 identical over 7 bases. With 0 bases clipped from V and 6 bases from J, the junction kept 9 bases outside the gene matches. Germline CDR1 reads LGHNA; CDR2 reads YSLEER. The CDR3 runs to 16 residues. The CDR3 sequence is CASSQDGASGHDTQYF. The CDR3 DNA follows: TGCGCCAGCAGCCAAGATGGAGCTAGCGGTCACGATACGCAGTATTTT.

Turning to this clonotype: A much larger clone lies one base from this, so it may be a read error. The chain carries TRBV15 and TRBJ2-3, with unresolved D. Per the germline V gene, CDR1 is LNHNV and CDR2 is YYDKDF (reference sequence). Deletions cut 1 base from V and 1 base from J, with 3 bases between. The CDR3 is 13 amino acids. The DNA for the CDR3 is TGTGCCACCAGCAGAGTAGGCACAGATACGCAGTATTTT. Its protein is CATSRVGTDTQYF.

This clonotype was counted a few times. This sequence joins TRBV15 and TRBJ1-1; D gene uncertain. The germline V and J ends were trimmed by 4 bases and 4 bases, with 16 bases remaining between them. Germline V CDR1 and CDR2: LNHNV, YYDKDF (reference sequence). This CDR3 is built from 15 residues. The CDR3 region has the DNA TGTGCCACCAGCAAACCTTACGTTAGTAGCACTGAAGCTTTCTTT. Encoded protein: CATSKPYVSSTEAFF. The full variable domain, with the rest looked up from reference TRBV15 and TRBJ1-1, is DAMVIQNPRYQVTQFGKPVTLSCSQTLNHNVMYWYQQKSSQAPKLLFHYYDKDFNNEADTPDNFQSRRPNTSFCFLDIRSPGLGDTAMYLCATSKPYVSSTEAFFGQGTRLTVV.

V usage is TRBV21-1 and J usage is TRBJ2-7; the table's TRBD1 call for D was not verified on the DNA. TRBV21-1 is given as a pseudogene. The CDR3 sequence is 13 residues long. The CDR3 sequence is CASSNWRGYEQYF. CDR3 sequence (DNA): TGTGCCAGCAGCAATTGGAGGGGGTACGAGCAGTACTTC.

The V and J genes are TRBV20-1 and TRBJ1-2; 7 bases are shared with TRBD1. Unmatched junction bases numbered 3, after V lost 8 bases and J lost 0 bases. Germline V gives CDR1 DFQATT, CDR2 SNEGSKA (reference sequence). CDR3 size: 12 residues. CDR3 region: CSPGQPNYGYTF. DNA of the CDR3: TGCAGTCCGGGACAGCCTAACTATGGCTACACCTTC.

The chain employs TRBV19 and TRBJ1-6, with no clear D. CDR1 and CDR2 from the germline V gene are LNHDA and SQIVND (reference sequence). CDR3 length: 14 residues. Trimming left V 7 bases short and J 11 bases short, with 18 bases between. The CDR3 DNA follows: TGTGCCAGTAATCAGGAGGAAGCCCTACCACCCCTCCACTTT. Translation: CASNQEEALPPLHF. Full variable domain (remainder filled in from reference TRBV19 and TRBJ1-6): DGGITQSPKYLFRKEGQNVTLSCEQNLNHDAMYWYRQDPGQGLRLIYYSQIVNDFQKGDIAEGYSVSREKKESFPLTVTSAQKNPTAFYLCASNQEEALPPLHFGNGTRLTVT.

The V call is TRBV11-3, the J call TRBJ2-3, with D unresolved. CDR3 length: 16 amino acids. Germline CDR1 SGHNT, CDR2 YENEEA. The germline V and J ends were trimmed by 2 bases and 5 bases, with 17 bases remaining between them. The CDR3 DNA follows: TGTGCCAGCAGCTTATTCAAAGGCGGACGCGGAGATACGCAGTATTTT. Its protein product is CASSLFKGGRGDTQYF.